The entry below gives a single T cell receptor beta chain sequence along with its context. Its specificity is not known. Sequencing used immunoSEQ multiplex PCR; TCRdb keeps in-frame clones, though not all of them. The sample carries approximately 58,000 clones, more than 85% recorded once. These data are taken from a study of siplizumab effects on memory and regulatory T cells. Study observations and caveats: Tregs proliferating in siplizumab cultures lacked confirmation of their suppressive function.

The TCR comes from a human donor in good health. Sample: CD8+ T cells sorted from blood.

The CDR3 coding sequence is TGTGCCAGCAGCCGAGGGACTAGCGGGATCCACGAGCAGTACTTC. Translating gives CASSRGTSGIHEQYF. The rearrangement uses TRBV28 and TRBJ2-7; 13 bases map to TRBD2. V lost 6 bases and J lost 5; bases outside the gene matches: 7. CDR1 and CDR2 from the germline V gene are MDHEN and SYDVKM. This CDR3 region has 15 residues.